This T cell receptor (beta chain) was sequenced in a study of STAT5B mutations in CD4+ large granular lymphocyte leukemia. Study background: The CDR3 'QG' motif was associated with a particular HLA allele among healthy donors.

The survey-level immunoSEQ assay was used. Profiling relied on immunoSEQ multiplex PCR, and the TCRdb table lists in-frame clones only, not all of them. The sample consists of 40,000 to 45,000 clones, less than 85% of them appearing once. Healthy controls were blood donor buffy coats. This CDR3 contains 14 residues. The germline gives CDR1 SNHLY, CDR2 FYNNEI. Unmatched junction bases numbered 7, after V lost 4 bases and J lost 7 bases. Sequencing was done on a sample of CD4+ T cells from blood buffy coats. The receptor was isolated from a human donor in good health. V gene TRBV2 combines with J gene TRBJ2-7; 10 bases agree with TRBD1. The CDR3 sequence: CASSGRQGASEQYF. The CDR3 coding sequence is TGTGCCAGCAGTGGACGACAGGGGGCTTCGGAGCAGTACTTC.